These 16 T cell receptor beta chains came from one sample sequenced in a study of a mutant IDH1 vaccine in newly diagnosed glioma. Time point: week 35, safety follow-up. Each dose delivered 300 ug of mutant IDH1 20-mer peptide subcutaneously with imiquimod. TCRdb keeps only in-frame clones here, not all; method: immunoSEQ multiplex PCR. The sample carries tens of thousands of clones, around nine tenths recorded once. Antigen specificity for these receptors is unknown. This specimen consisted of PBMCs, obtained from a glioma patient whose treatment included an IDH1 peptide vaccine. All receptors derive from a man aged 30-40 years with glioma.

V is TRBV19 and J is TRBJ2-4; a possible D gene is TRBD1 (7 bases). Trimming shortened V by 3 bases and J by 8 bases, and 11 bases separated the two germline ends. The CDR3 is 13 amino acids. Germline V CDR1 and CDR2: LNHDA, SQIVND (reference sequence). CDR3 in DNA: TGTGCCAGTAGTATCGGCAGGGGGGACATTCAGTACTTC. Residues: CASSIGRGDIQYF.

The chain employs TRBV2 and TRBJ2-7; D unresolved. This CDR3 contains 12 residues. V was trimmed by 5 bases and J by 5 bases, leaving 10 bases between them. Germline V CDR1 and CDR2: SNHLY, FYNNEI. The CDR3 spells CASSPRPNEQYF. The CDR3 coding sequence is TGTGCCAGCAGTCCCAGGCCTAACGAGCAGTACTTC.

The chain carries TRBV2 and TRBJ2-4; TRBD1 matches 7 bases. With 8 bases clipped from V and 6 bases from J, the junction kept 19 bases outside the gene matches. The germline gives CDR1 SNHLY, CDR2 FYNNEI. CDR3 size: 17 residues. The CDR3 sequence: CASGSIRGGQVLNIQYF. The CDR3 DNA is TGTGCCAGCGGATCCATAAGAGGGGGCCAGGTATTAAACATTCAGTACTTC. Filled out from reference TRBV2 and TRBJ2-4, the complete variable domain reads EPEVTQTPSHQVTQMGQEVILRCVPISNHLYFYWYRQILGQKVEFLVSFYNNEISEKSEIFDDQFSVERPDGSNFTLKIRSTKLEDSAMYFCASGSIRGGQVLNIQYFGAGTRLSVL.

This chain connects TRBV5-8 to TRBJ2-1; 10 positions match TRBD2. The J segment lost 12 bases and the V segment lost 4 bases, leaving 13 bases of the junction unmatched. This CDR3 contains 15 residues. Germline CDR1 SGHTS, CDR2 YDEGEE. DNA for the CDR3: TGTGCCAGCAGCCGTCGGACTAGCGGTTTGTCGGGGCAGTTCTTC. It encodes CASSRRTSGLSGQFF.

The gene calls are TRBV15 and TRBJ2-2, with D perhaps matching TRBD1 or TRBD2 (5 bases each). Trimming removed 1 base at V and 7 bases at J, with 13 bases between. Per the germline V gene, CDR1 is LNHNV and CDR2 is YYDKDF (reference sequence). The CDR3 covers 15 residues. The CDR3 DNA is TGTGCCACCAGCAGAGGGGGCAGGAGGATCGGGGAGCTGTTTTTT. Its translation: CATSRGGRRIGELFF.

This clone was seen only once. The V gene is TRBV6-5, the J gene TRBJ1-2; tentatively, D is TRBD1 (6 bases). In germline, CDR1 is MNHEY, CDR2 SVGAGI. CDR3 length equals 14 residues. V lost 6 bases, J lost 4 bases, and 15 bases lay in between. CDR3 coding DNA: TGTGCCAGCAGGCTTACAGGGATCCCCTATGGCTACACCTTC. This encodes CASRLTGIPYGYTF.

This rearrangement joins TRBV14 to TRBJ1-6; D is undetermined. V was pared by 0 bases and J by 10 bases, with 16 bases between. Germline assignment: CDR1 SGHDN and CDR2 FVKESK. The CDR3 spans 16 residues. The CDR3 DNA reads as TGTGCCAGCAGCCAAGACGGCAGGAATGCAGTATCACCCCTCCACTTT. As protein: CASSQDGRNAVSPLHF.

This rearrangement joins TRBV7-2 to TRBJ1-2; 7 bases agree with TRBD1. The CDR3 is made up of 14 amino acids. V lost 1 base to trimming and J lost 3 bases; unmatched junction nucleotides: 2. Germline assignment: CDR1 SGHTA and CDR2 FQGNSA. CDR3 sequence: CASSLGQGHYGYTF. The CDR3 DNA is TGTGCCAGCAGCTTAGGACAGGGCCACTATGGCTACACCTTC. The full variable domain, rest sourced from reference TRBV7-2 and TRBJ1-2, is GAGVSQSPSNKVTEKGKDVELRCDPISGHTALYWYRQSLGQGLEFLIYFQGNSAPDKSGLPSDRFSAERTGGSVSTLTIQRTQQEDSAVYLCASSLGQGHYGYTFGSGTRLTVV.

The chain links TRBV2 to TRBJ1-5, with D unclear. The CDR3 sequence is 13 residues long. Germline assignment: CDR1 SNHLY and CDR2 FYNNEI. V lost 4 bases and J lost 4, with 8 bases in between. The CDR3 DNA reads as TGTGCCAGCAGTGTTTCGGGTAATCAGCCCCAGCATTTT. Its protein is CASSVSGNQPQHF.

V is TRBV5-1 and J is TRBJ1-1; possibly TRBD1 for D (6 bases). V dropped 4 bases and J dropped 4 bases, with 11 bases sitting between them. CDR1 SGHRS and CDR2 YFSETQ come from the germline V gene. This CDR3 spans 13 amino acids. In DNA, the CDR3 is TGCGCCAGCAGCCAAGGGGGTAGCACTGAAGCTTTCTTT. Encoded protein: CASSQGGSTEAFF.

The chain is built from TRBV9 and TRBJ2-2; 10 bases are shared with TRBD2. There are 16 residues in the CDR3. Germline assignment: CDR1 SGDLS and CDR2 YYNGEE. V lost 3 bases, J lost 6 bases, and 8 bases stayed unmatched. The CDR3 nucleotides are TGTGCCAGCAGCGCCGCAGCGGGGGGGCATCCCGGGGAGCTGTTTTTT. It specifies CASSAAAGGHPGELFF.

Turning to this clone: Other DNA sequences from this sample encode an identical CDR3 as well. The chain couples TRBV5-1 to TRBJ1-2; unclear D gene. The CDR3 runs to 13 residues. CDR1 is SGHRS, CDR2 YFSETQ, per germline. The germline V and J ends were trimmed by 0 bases and 3 bases, with 6 bases remaining between them. The CDR3 is CASSLGTDYGYTF. The DNA of the CDR3 is TGCGCCAGCAGCTTGGGTACCGACTATGGCTACACCTTC. The full variable domain, in which reference TRBV5-1 and TRBJ1-2 provide the parts outside the CDR3, is KAGVTQTPRYLIKTRGQQVTLSCSPISGHRSVSWYQQTPGQGLQFLFEYFSETQRNKGNFPGRFSGRQFSNSRSEMNVSTLELGDSALYLCASSLGTDYGYTFGSGTRLTVV.

The chain couples TRBV27 to TRBJ2-3, with 10 bases that match TRBD2. This CDR3 contains 15 residues. V lost 5 bases, J lost 4 bases, and 6 bases stayed unmatched. Germline lookup yields CDR1 MNHEY and CDR2 SMNVEV (reference sequence). The CDR3 loop reads CASSPVAGGPDTQYF. The DNA of the CDR3 is TGTGCCAGCAGTCCAGTAGCGGGAGGTCCAGATACGCAGTATTTT.

The V call is TRBV7-9, the J call TRBJ2-3; TRBD1 is a possible D gene (5 bases). CDR1 is SEHNR, CDR2 FQNEAQ, per germline (reference sequence). Trimming removed 1 base at V and 2 bases at J, with 19 bases between. This CDR3 comprises 18 residues. CDR3 sequence: CASSLGTSTRESTDTQYF. The DNA of the CDR3 is TGTGCCAGCAGCTTAGGTACGTCCACCAGGGAATCCACAGATACGCAGTATTTT.

J is TRBJ2-1 and V is TRBV30; the match to TRBD1 covers 7 bases. The trim removed 2 bases at V and 7 bases at J, leaving 5 bases unmatched. Per germline, CDR1 GTSNPN and CDR2 SVGIG (reference sequence). CDR3 length: 13 amino acids. The CDR3 here is CAWSRGTANEQFF. The CDR3 nucleotides read TGTGCCTGGAGTAGAGGGACAGCGAATGAGCAGTTCTTC. Supplemented by reference TRBV30 and TRBJ2-1, the full variable domain reads SQTIHQWPATLVQPVGSPLSLECTVEGTSNPNLYWYRQAAGRGLQLLFYSVGIGQISSEVPQNLSASRPQDRQFILSSKKLLLSDSGFYLCAWSRGTANEQFFGPGTRLTVL.

This chain connects TRBV27 to TRBJ1-3; D not resolved. The CDR3 runs 16 residues. V lost 0 bases, J lost 0 bases, and 9 bases lay in between. The germline V gene encodes CDR1 MNHEY and CDR2 SMNVEV (reference sequence). The CDR3 region is CASSLSGRNSGNTIYF. The CDR3 DNA is TGTGCCAGCAGTTTATCGGGTCGGAACTCTGGAAACACCATATATTTT.